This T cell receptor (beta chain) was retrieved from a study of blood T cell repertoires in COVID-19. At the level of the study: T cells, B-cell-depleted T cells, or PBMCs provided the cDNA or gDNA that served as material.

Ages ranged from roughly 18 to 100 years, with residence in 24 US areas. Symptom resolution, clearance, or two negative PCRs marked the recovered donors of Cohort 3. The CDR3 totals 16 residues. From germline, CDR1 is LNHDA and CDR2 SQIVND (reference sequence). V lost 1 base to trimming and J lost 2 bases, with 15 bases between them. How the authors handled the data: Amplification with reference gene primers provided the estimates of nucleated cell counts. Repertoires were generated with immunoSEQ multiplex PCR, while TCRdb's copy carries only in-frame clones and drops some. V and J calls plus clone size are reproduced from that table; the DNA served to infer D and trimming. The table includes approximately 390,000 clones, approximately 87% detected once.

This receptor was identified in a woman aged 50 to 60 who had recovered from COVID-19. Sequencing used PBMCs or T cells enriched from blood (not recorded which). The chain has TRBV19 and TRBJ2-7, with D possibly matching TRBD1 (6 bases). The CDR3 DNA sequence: TGTGCCAGTAGTATAGTGCTGGGGGCAGGAACCTACGAGCAGTACTTC. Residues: CASSIVLGAGTYEQYF.